Sequencing of this T cell receptor (beta chain) was carried out in a study of shared clonotypes between healthy human individuals (TCRdb year 2020). With regard to the full study: Three men and two women, aged 18 to 49 years, made up the cohort. Libraries were prepared and TCR repertoires were sequenced by different laboratories using diverse techniques, in order to increase sequencing depth and limit assay-specific biases. Each donor's leukapheresis produced roughly between roughly 0.85 and 10 billion PBMCs. For each donor, CD4 naive and CD4 memory were each run on three plates, CD8 naive on two plates, and CD8 memory on one plate. To estimate repertoire size and how much clonotype sharing occurs between individuals, the study deeply sequenced the blood TCR repertoires of about 5 healthy adults.

On this clone itself: Its recognized antigen is unknown. No quality values exist for individual bases; no much larger clone is one base distant.

The research as a whole found: The small number of donors limited the genetic and exposure-history diversity represented. Naive subsets generally had larger estimated clonotype richness than memory subsets did. Based on pairwise subsampling, the degree of clonotype sharing among donors was expected to be affected by sequencing depth. Across a handful of donors, around 5% of naive CD4, roughly 3.5% of naive CD8, under 2.5% of memory CD4, and 0.4% to 0.45% of memory CD8 clonotypes were shared. Even with the large sequencing depth, rarefaction of the sorted-subset datasets indicated that sequencing was incomplete. Compared with non-shared clonotypes, clonotypes shared by all four sorted-subset donors had higher generation probabilities. Sampling was limited to blood, and TCR repertoires in tissue likely differ from TCR repertoires in blood.

Using the deep immunoSEQ assay, TCR CDR3 regions were amplified from genomic DNA by multiplex PCR. For each cell subset, the extracted genomic DNA was distributed evenly across all wells of several immunoSEQ 96-well plates, and each plate served as one replicate. For sorted subsets, roughly 200 ng of genomic DNA, equivalent to about 30,000 T cell genomes, went into each replicate PCR. Purified libraries were measured with a Qubit 3.0 fluorometer, size-checked on a Bioanalyzer 2100, and measured again with the KAPA Library Quantification kit. A separate single-read 150-cycle Illumina NextSeq 550 flow cell was used to sequence each immunoSEQ 96-well plate. Processing in the source paper ran as follows. The immunoSEQ output contained only junctional sequences without quality scores, so filtering could not match that applied to full-length reads. To assign V/J genes and CDR3, sequences were annotated against IMGT germline references using PyIR, a Python wrapper for IgBLAST v1.9. Reads were removed for weak V/J assignments (E-value above 1e-6), missing CDR3, stop codons, out-of-frame junctions, or ambiguous translated residues. V3J clonotypes were defined as sequences sharing the same inferred V gene, J gene, and CDR3 amino acid sequence. To compute the percentage overlap between repertoires, the number of shared unique clonotypes was divided by the size of the smaller repertoire. Three approaches were used to assess repertoire richness: RTK rarefaction, the Chao1 estimator, and Recon v2.1 estimates of unobserved clonotypes. OLGA was used to compute generation probabilities for all TCRbeta clonotypes that the gDNA method yielded from a handful of donors. This immuneACCESS table, as held by TCRdb, lists in-frame sequences with V and J called but not all clones. Of the missing ones, under half trace to an unresolved V gene in checked studies; the others have no known cause. Clone size and the V and J calls come from that table; the DNA yielded D and trimming. For this sample there are approximately 710,000 clones; roughly 88% appear just once. The ten largest account for around a third of the sample.

The germline V gene yields SGHAT for CDR1 and FQNNGV for CDR2. The CDR3 has 16 amino acids, counting the end cysteine and phenylalanine. Of the read, only the CDR3 DNA is kept; its 48 bases are in frame from base 1. From V the trimming removes 5 bases and from J it removes 4 bases, while the gene matches leave 9 bases of the junction unaccounted for. The donors were healthy, HIV-negative adults who had no recently reported acute infections or vaccinations. Only Caucasian adults living in Nashville, Tennessee, USA were represented among the donors. CD8 memory samples combined magnetically selected CD45RO+ cells with CCR7-negative CD45RA+ effector memory (TemRA) cells. After blood collection by leukapheresis, PBMCs were isolated using Ficoll-Histopaque density gradient centrifugation and then cryopreserved in the vapor phase of liquid nitrogen. Purity and quantity of every magnetically sorted T cell population were checked by analytical flow cytometry. Each sorted fraction had its genomic DNA isolated and then quantified by UV absorbance on a Nanodrop 2000c.

Sequencing input: memory CD8+ T cells from PBMCs. The cell subset or site tag for this specimen amounts to: CD45RO+ cells pooled with CCR7-negative TemRA cells. The clonotype originates from a young man in good health. Some clones in this sample may be carry-over from other donors' samples. The sequence is built from TRBV11-2 and TRBJ2-3, with 10 junctional bases fitting TRBD2. The encoded CDR3 is CASSPVPSGRSDTQYF. In nucleotide form, the sequence is TGTGCCAGCAGCCCGGTCCCTAGCGGGAGATCAGATACGCAGTATTTT. The full variable domain, completed from the reference TRBV11-2 and TRBJ2-3 proteins outside the CDR3, reads EAGVAQSPRYKIIEKRQSVAFWCNPISGHATLYWYQQILGQGPKLLIQFQNNGVVDDSQLPKDRFSAERLKGVDSTLKIQPAKLEDSAVYLCASSPVPSGRSDTQYFGPGTRLTVL.